This TCR beta chain emerged from a study of metastatic and nonmetastatic thyroid tumors. Study-level background: It was across blood and tumor or nodule tissue from malignant and benign thyroid patients that repertoires were compared. Overall study results and limits: Reports indicated that malignant thyroid tumors showed significantly higher TCR beta diversity than benign nodules did, in blood and tumor.

No treatment of any kind had been given to any patient before thyroid surgery. Study processing details: Across clinicopathological groups, CDR3 differences served as the basis for building a distant-metastasis classifier for papillary thyroid cancer. TCRdb re-called the PCR reads via MiXCR. These V and J calls originate from TCRdb's pipeline instead of the authors' own analysis. The table has about 18,000 clones, about 34% seen once. CDR1 and CDR2 (germline): SGHNT, YYREEE (reference sequence). This CDR3 is 13 amino acids long. The J segment lost 8 bases and the V segment lost 2 bases, leaving 6 bases of the junction unmatched. To note about this clone: Its cognate antigen is unknown.

Sequencing used tumor tissue. The chain joins TRBV5-4 to TRBJ1-2, with 7 bases lining up with TRBD1. The sequence was obtained from a female donor with papillary thyroid cancer or a benign thyroid nodule (not recorded which). Some clones in this sample may be carry-over from other donors' samples. The CDR3 DNA follows: TGTGCCAGCAGCTTAAGACAGGGCGGGGGCTACACCTTC. Translating gives CASSLRQGGGYTF.